A single sample is the source of the 15 T cell receptor beta chains below, sequenced in a study of T cell repertoires in cytomegalovirus infection. TCRdb recomputed calls from the reads with MiXCR, one row per CDR3 protein. This sample carries roughly 600,000 distinct CDR3 sequences, roughly 24% of them seen once, and the ten largest clones take around 8%. The material sequenced was CD8+ T cells from PBMCs. Source of these receptors: a human donor in good health (CMV status not recorded). Some clones in this sample may be carry-over from other donors' samples.

V is TRBV10-3 and J is TRBJ1-2; 8 nucleotides agree with TRBD1. Germline CDR1 is ENHRY and CDR2 is SYGVKD. Unmatched junction bases numbered 12, after V lost 6 bases and J lost 0 bases. CDR3 length: 17 amino acids. In nucleotides, the CDR3 is TGTGCCATCAGGACGTTCGGGACAGGCTCAGCTAACTATGGCTACACCTTC. This codes for CAIRTFGTGSANYGYTF.

This rearrangement joins TRBV20-1 to TRBJ1-2; D unresolved. V was shortened by 5 bases and J by 7 bases, with 17 bases between the two germline ends. The germline CDR1 and CDR2 sequences are DFQATT and SNEGSKA (reference sequence). The CDR3 runs 13 residues. The chain's CDR3 is CSALTGPIGGYTF. The DNA of the CDR3 is TGCAGTGCTTTGACGGGCCCGATTGGTGGCTACACCTTC.

In its sample, this clonotype was seen a few times. The CDR3 DNA sequence: TGCAGCGCCGCACAGGGGGCGGGGGGGGCCAACGTCCTGACTTTC. It codes for CSAAQGAGGANVLTF. V is TRBV29-1 and J is TRBJ2-6, with 9 bases lining up with TRBD1. The CDR3 runs 15 residues. The germline gives CDR1 SQVTM, CDR2 ANQGSEA. Trimming at V came to 7 bases and at J to 4 bases, leaving 8 bases not matched to a gene.

This clonotype was counted between two and nine times. The V and J genes are TRBV6-4 and TRBJ2-2; D remains unclear. Germline-derived CDR1 and CDR2 are MRHNA and SNTAGT. The CDR3 sequence is 17 residues long. Trimming took off 0 bases at V and 2 bases at J, with 13 bases between the two ends. CDR3 region: CASSDSPVTPNTGELFF. CDR3 coding DNA: TGTGCCAGCAGTGACTCCCCGGTGACTCCTAACACCGGGGAGCTGTTTTTT.

The CDR3 protein is CASNRGSTGGGIDGYTF. In DNA form, the CDR3 reads TGTGCCAGCAATCGAGGGTCGACAGGGGGCGGAATTGATGGCTACACCTTC. This rearrangement joins TRBV28 to TRBJ1-2; 10 bases align to TRBD1. Germline trimming cut 7 bases from V and 6 bases from J; bases unmatched to any gene: 17. The CDR3 extends over 17 amino acids. Germline CDR1 MDHEN, CDR2 SYDVKM.

This clonotype occurred many times. The chain recombines TRBV7-8 with TRBJ2-5; 8 bases match TRBD2. In germline, CDR1 is SGHVS, CDR2 FQNEAQ. V lost 2 bases and J lost 4; bases outside the gene matches: 3. The CDR3 sequence is 14 residues long. The CDR3 spells CASSLKTSAETQYF. The CDR3 coding sequence is TGTGCCAGCAGCTTAAAGACTAGCGCAGAGACCCAGTACTTC.

V and J are TRBV29-1 and TRBJ2-1, with D tentatively TRBD2 (5 bases). V was shortened by 8 bases and J by 10 bases, with 15 bases between the two germline ends. The CDR3 length is 11 residues. Germline lookup yields CDR1 SQVTM and CDR2 ANQGSEA. The CDR3, as DNA: TGCAGCCTCCTAGCCCTAAGCGAGCAGTTCTTC. This codes for CSLLALSEQFF.

The J gene is TRBJ2-5, the V gene TRBV19, with a weak D call TRBD2 (8 bases). CDR1 is LNHDA and CDR2 is SQIVND in the germline V gene (reference sequence). The CDR3 is 16 residues long. V lost 8 bases to trimming and J lost 4 bases, with 23 bases between them. The CDR3 protein is CASSRGQRGWVETQYF. Written as DNA, the CDR3 is TGTGCCAGTTCTAGGGGGCAGCGGGGGTGGGTAGAGACCCAGTACTTC.

The gene calls are TRBV13 and TRBJ2-2; perhaps TRBD1 as D (6 bases). The CDR3 runs 15 residues. Trimming shortened V by 4 bases and J by 0 bases, and 9 bases separated the two germline ends. Germline CDR1 PRHDT, CDR2 FYEKMQ (reference sequence). The CDR3 spells CASSYGQTNTGELFF. The CDR3 nucleotides are TGTGCCAGCAGCTACGGACAGACGAACACCGGGGAGCTGTTTTTT.

This clonotype appeared many times. The chain is built from TRBV28 and TRBJ2-7; a weak D match, TRBD2 (6 bases). V dropped 8 bases and J dropped 3 bases, with 20 bases sitting between them. This CDR3 is built from 15 residues. Germline lookup yields CDR1 MDHEN and CDR2 SYDVKM. DNA for the CDR3: TGTGCCAGCGGCCGGGTAGCGGCCGAATTCTACGAGCAGTACGTC. Translating it yields CASGRVAAEFYEQYV.

This clonotype came up a few times. CDR3 sequence: CASSPWDRGFGYTF. The CDR3 bases are TGTGCCAGCAGTCCCTGGGACAGGGGGTTTGGCTACACCTTC. The genes are TRBV27 and TRBJ1-2; 11 bases are shared with TRBD1. V trimming: 5 bases; J trimming: 7 bases; junction bases outside the gene matches: 6. The CDR3 is 14 residues long. The germline CDR1 and CDR2 sequences are MNHEY and SMNVEV (reference sequence).

This clonotype was picked up a small number of times. This chain joins TRBV12-3 or TRBV12-4 and TRBJ1-2; D gene ambiguous. The CDR3 sequence is 12 residues long. The V and J ends lost 3 bases and 4 bases respectively, with 6 bases between them. Here the CDR3 DNA reads TGTGCCAGCAGTTTCCCGAGCTATGGCTACACCTTC. Its translation is CASSFPSYGYTF.

This clonotype occurred many times. J is TRBJ2-7 and V is TRBV7-6, with unresolved D. Trimming shortened V by 1 base and J by 1 base, and 11 bases separated the two germline ends. Per the germline V gene, CDR1 is SGHVS and CDR2 is FNYEAQ. The CDR3 has 15 residues. This chain's CDR3 is CASSLERQSSYEQYF. The CDR3 DNA reads TGTGCCAGCAGCTTAGAACGACAAAGTTCCTACGAGCAGTACTTC.

This clonotype was observed a few times. The rearrangement joins TRBV6-5 to TRBJ2-1; no definite D call. The CDR3 has 14 amino acids. The germline CDR1 and CDR2 sequences are MNHEY and SVGAGI. Trimming removed 2 bases from V and 7 bases from J, with 12 bases in between. The CDR3 loop is CASSYRGPLNEQFF. The DNA for the CDR3 is TGTGCCAGCAGTTACAGAGGTCCCCTAAATGAGCAGTTCTTC.

This clonotype has ten or more counts. V is TRBV7-9 and J is TRBJ2-7, with unresolved D. The CDR3 runs 13 residues. CDR1 and CDR2 from the germline V gene are SEHNR and FQNEAQ (reference sequence). With 7 bases removed from V and 6 bases from J, the gap between germline ends came to 16 bases. The CDR3 DNA sequence: TGTGCCAGCAATACCGGCCCCCCCGGCGAGCAGTACGTC. It yields the protein CASNTGPPGEQYV.